This TCR beta chain was found in a study of CD4+ T cells in melanoma (dated by TCRdb to 2022 to 2024). With respect to the entire study: The study examined neoantigen-specific CD4+ T cells in human melanoma.

Trimming costs V 3 bases and J 4 bases, and their ends lie 14 bases apart. CDR1 is given as SGHKS and CDR2 as YYEKEE, both from the germline V gene (reference sequence). Including the terminal cysteine and phenylalanine, the CDR3 comprises 15 residues. CDR3 DNA is the only sequence kept; it has 45 bases, read in frame from the first base. Regarding this clone: It has no known antigen specificity. Base qualities are not recorded, but no much larger clone differs from it by a single base.

Study-level results and caveats: Neoantigen-specific CD4+ T cells were reported to be correlated with the function of CD8+ T cells, macrophages and B cells. Neoantigen-specific CD4+ T cells in melanoma were reported to show diverse differentiation states.

Library generation was performed with the immunoSEQ multiplex PCR assay. This immuneACCESS table, as held by TCRdb, lists in-frame sequences with V and J called but not all clones. Of the missing ones, under half trace to an unresolved V gene in checked studies; the others have no known cause. Present in this sample are about 110,000 clones, around 92% of which were seen just once. Clones ranked in the top ten supply approximately 3.5% of the sample. Donors were patients with melanoma. Material for sequencing was peripheral blood. The chain was built from TRBV5-5 and TRBJ2-1; the best D guess is TRBD1, with 7 bases matching. The source of this sequence is a human donor with melanoma. Here the CDR3 is given as CASSSGSGGYNEQFF. At the DNA level, the sequence is TGTGCCAGCAGCTCCGGGTCAGGGGGGTACAATGAGCAGTTCTTC.